The 8 T cell receptor beta chains in this list originate from one sample, sequenced in a study of monozygotic twins with inflammatory bowel disease. TCRdb reprocessed the 5' RACE reads and keeps a single row for each CDR3 protein, giving no DNA. The listing records 300,000 to 400,000 distinct CDR3 sequences. Sequences were obtained from blood. The source is a human donor with ulcerative colitis or Crohn's disease, or a healthy co-twin of an affected twin (not recorded which).

The chain employs TRBV9 and TRBJ2-7; TCRdb's assignment of TRBD1 cannot be checked, as there is no DNA. The CDR3 spans 15 residues. Germline CDR1 SGDLS, CDR2 YYNGEE. The CDR3 is CASSNPGIGSYEQYF. The full variable domain, completed using reference TRBV9 and TRBJ2-7, is DSGVTQTPKHLITATGQRVTLRCSPRSGDLSVYWYQQSLDQGLQFLIQYYNGEERAKGNILERFSAQQFPDLHSELNLSSLELGDSALYFCASSNPGIGSYEQYFGPGTRLTVT.

CDR3 amino acids: CASSLPIFSTDTQYF. This rearrangement joins TRBV7-9 to TRBJ2-3. The CDR3 has 15 amino acids. Germline CDR1 reads SEHNR; CDR2 reads FQNEAQ (reference sequence).

The V and J genes are TRBV20-1 and TRBJ2-3; the TCRdb call, TRBD1, lacks DNA for checking. Germline V lookup: CDR1 DFQATT, CDR2 SNEGSKA (reference sequence). The CDR3 spans 16 residues. The CDR3 sequence: CSARGTGGLGTDTQYF.

The chain uses TRBV7-9 and TRBJ1-6. The CDR3 length is 12 residues. CDR1 and CDR2 from the germline V gene are SEHNR and FQNEAQ (reference sequence). CDR3 region: CASSLGVSPLHF.

V usage is TRBV6-2 or TRBV6-3 and J usage is TRBJ1-1. Germline loops: CDR1 MNHEY, CDR2 SVGEGT. There are 12 residues in the CDR3. The CDR3 loop is CASRRPNTEAFF.

The rearrangement links TRBV15 to TRBJ1-1. Germline values: CDR1 LNHNV, CDR2 YYDKDF (reference sequence). The CDR3 sequence is 13 residues long. CDR3 amino acids: CATSSDTNTEAFF.

The chain is built from TRBV5-1 and TRBJ1-1; TCRdb indicates TRBD1, and absent DNA this call remains unverified. In germline, CDR1 is SGHRS, CDR2 YFSETQ. The CDR3 is 16 amino acids. CDR3 loop: CASSPRPGYNEDEAFF.

The chain carries TRBV18 and TRBJ1-4; TCRdb's D gene call, TRBD1, goes unchecked for lack of DNA. This CDR3 has 16 amino acids. Germline V gene sequence: CDR1 KGHSH, CDR2 LQKENI. The CDR3: CASSPTLTGTSEKLFF.